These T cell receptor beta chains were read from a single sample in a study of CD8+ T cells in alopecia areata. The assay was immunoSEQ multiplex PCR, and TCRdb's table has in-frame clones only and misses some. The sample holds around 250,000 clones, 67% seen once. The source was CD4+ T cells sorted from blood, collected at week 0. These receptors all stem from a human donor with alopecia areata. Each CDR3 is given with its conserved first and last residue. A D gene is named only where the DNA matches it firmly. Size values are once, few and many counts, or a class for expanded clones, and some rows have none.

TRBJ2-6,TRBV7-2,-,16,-,TGTGCCAGCAGCTTCTCAGGGAGCTCTGGGGCCAACGTCCTGACTTTC,CASSFSGSSGANVLTF
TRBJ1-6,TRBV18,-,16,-,TGTGCCAGCTCACCTCCTGCGGCAGGCAATAATTCACCCCTCCACTTT,CASSPPAAGNNSPLHF
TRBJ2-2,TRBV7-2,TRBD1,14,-,TGTGCCAGCAGCACGGACAGGGTCACCGGGGAGCTGTTTTTT,CASSTDRVTGELFF
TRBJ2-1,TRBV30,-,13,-,TGTGCCTCCGACGGGGGTTCCTACAATGAGCAGTTCTTC,CASDGGSYNEQFF
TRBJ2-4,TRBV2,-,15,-,TGTGCCAGCAGTGAGGATGGGGGGGCCAAAAACATTCAGTACTTC,CASSEDGGAKNIQYF
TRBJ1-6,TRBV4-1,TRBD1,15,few,TGCGCCAGCAGCCAAGAGGGGACAGAGGATTCACCCCTCCACTTT,CASSQEGTEDSPLHF
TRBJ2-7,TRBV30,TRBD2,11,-,TGTGCCTCCCAGACGGGGGGCGAGCAGTACTTC,CASQTGGEQYF
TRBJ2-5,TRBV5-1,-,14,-,TGCGCCAGCAGCATTCGGGGGGCTGCAGAGACCCAGTACTTC,CASSIRGAAETQYF
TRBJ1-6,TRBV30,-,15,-,TGTGCCTGGAGTCCTTTCGGACCCAAAAATTCACCCCTCCACTTT,CAWSPFGPKNSPLHF
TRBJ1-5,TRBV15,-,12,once,TGTGCCACCAGCAGAAGCAATCAGCCCCAGCATTTT,CATSRSNQPQHF
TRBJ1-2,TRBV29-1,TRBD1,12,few,TGCAGCGTCTGGGACAGAGGCTATGGCTACACCTTC,CSVWDRGYGYTF
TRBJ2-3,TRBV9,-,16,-,TGTGCCAGCAGCGTAGCCGCGGGGTCCTTCCCAGATACGCAGTATTTT,CASSVAAGSFPDTQYF
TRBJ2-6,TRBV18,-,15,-,TGTGCCAGCTCCTCGGGGGTACCCGGGGCCAACGTCCTGACTTTC,CASSSGVPGANVLTF
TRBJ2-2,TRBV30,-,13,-,TGTGCCTGGAACAGGCGTGATACCGGGGAGCTGTTTTTT,CAWNRRDTGELFF
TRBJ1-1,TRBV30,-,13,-,TGTGCCTGGAGTCGGGACATGAACACTGAAGCTTTCTTT,CAWSRDMNTEAFF
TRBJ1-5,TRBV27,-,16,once,TGTGCCAGCAGTCCGGGTCGACAGGCGTTCAATCAGCCCCAGCATTTT,CASSPGRQAFNQPQHF